This T cell receptor (beta chain) was documented in a study of siplizumab effects on memory and regulatory T cells. This clone has a single count. Trimming pared 7 bases from V and 3 bases from J, leaving 9 bases between. Germline loops: CDR1 SQVTM, CDR2 ANQGSEA. The CDR3 covers 11 residues. Measured with immunoSEQ multiplex PCR; TCRdb has only the in-frame clones, and not every one. This sample has about 100,000 clones, with roughly 93% found just once. This TCR was recovered from a human donor in good health. V is TRBV29-1 and J is TRBJ1-1; no reliable D call. Sequenced: non-Treg CD4+ T cells sorted from blood. This chain's CDR3 is CSAGPYTEAFF. The DNA for the CDR3 is TGCAGCGCCGGACCCTACACTGAAGCTTTCTTT.